The entry below describes one TCR beta chain. Its matching antigen is unknown. This specimen belongs to a study of CD4 T cells in relation to SARS-CoV-2 and coronaviruses. TCRdb's copy holds only in-frame clones and misses some; the assay was immunoSEQ multiplex PCR. The sample lists about 65,000 clones, about 89% occurring once. General observations from the study: Crossreactivity was assessed only for spike protein, not other viral proteins. About 64% of donors had memory CD4+ clonotypes crossrecognizing SARS-CoV-2 and common cold coronavirus spike. The assay detects memory recall responses, not culture-primed primary responses.

The unexposed donors gave CD4+ T cells in about 2011-2019, prior to COVID-19. Naive and memory CD4+ T cells were separated from cryopreserved PBMCs. This clonotype was obtained from a human donor in good health. The specimen sequenced was memory CD4+ T cells from PBMCs.

The DNA of the CDR3 is TGTGCCAGCAGCTTGGTAGCGGCAGAAAAGCAGTACTTC. This encodes CASSLVAAEKQYF. This chain links TRBV5-6 with TRBJ2-7, with D perhaps TRBD2 (6 bases). The CDR3 length is 13 residues. Deletions cut 0 bases from V and 8 bases from J, with 12 bases between. Germline assignment: CDR1 SGHDT and CDR2 YYEEEE.